Following are 14 T cell receptor beta chains from one sample sequenced in a study of blood T cell repertoires in COVID-19. Libraries were prepared by immunoSEQ multiplex PCR; TCRdb keeps only in-frame clonotypes and omits some of them. The sample records 200,000 to 250,000 clones, about nine tenths being singletons. The sequenced sample was peripheral blood. The receptors shown here come from a woman aged 55-70 years with acute or convalescent COVID-19.

A single count supports this clone. The rearrangement uses TRBV4-2 and TRBJ2-7; D not certain. The germline V gene has CDR1 LGHNA and CDR2 YNFKEQ. Trimming took 1 base from V and 0 from J, leaving 10 bases between them. This CDR3 contains 15 residues. The CDR3, as DNA: TGTGCCAGCAGCCAAGTCGGCGGAAGCTCCTACGAGCAGTACTTC. Its protein is CASSQVGGSSYEQYF.

The chain employs TRBV19 and TRBJ1-1; 8 bases are a match to TRBD1. This CDR3 comprises 15 residues. The germline gives CDR1 LNHDA, CDR2 SQIVND (reference sequence). V shed 5 bases, J shed 6 bases, and the junction held 11 bases outside the gene matches. The CDR3 nucleotides are TGTGCCAGTAGTCCCCGAGACCGGGACAGGTCTGAAGCTTTCTTT. Protein: CASSPRDRDRSEAFF.

This clone has a count of ten or more. V is TRBV30 and J is TRBJ1-2; 12 bases map to TRBD1. Looked up from germline, CDR1 is GTSNPN and CDR2 is SVGIG (reference sequence). The CDR3 runs to 14 residues. V was clipped by 2 bases and J by 8 bases; unmatched bases: 6. Written as DNA, the CDR3 is TGTGCCTGGAGTAAGGGACAGGGGGCGCACGGCTACACCTTC. Translated: CAWSKGQGAHGYTF.

This clone has ten or more counts. The chain recombines TRBV7-2 with TRBJ2-3, with D possibly matching TRBD1 (6 bases). CDR1 SGHTA and CDR2 FQGNSA come from the germline V gene. V was pared by 5 bases and J by 4 bases, with 13 bases between. The length of the CDR3 is 14 residues. The DNA of the CDR3 is TGTGCCAGCAGCCTTTGGACAGTTTCAGATACGCAGTATTTT. Amino acids: CASSLWTVSDTQYF. Based on the CDR3 plus reference TRBV7-2 and TRBJ2-3, the full variable domain is GAGVSQSPSNKVTEKGKDVELRCDPISGHTALYWYRQSLGQGLEFLIYFQGNSAPDKSGLPSDRFSAERTGGSVSTLTIQRTQQEDSAVYLCASSLWTVSDTQYFGPGTRLTVL.

The chain employs TRBV30 and TRBJ1-1; D ambiguous. This CDR3 contains 12 residues. V was shortened by 4 bases and J by 5 bases, with 11 bases between the two germline ends. CDR1 and CDR2 (germline): GTSNPN, SVGIG (reference sequence). CDR3 protein: CAWMQSDTEAFF. The CDR3 DNA sequence: TGTGCCTGGATGCAGAGCGATACTGAAGCTTTCTTT.

This chain uses TRBV5-5 with TRBJ2-2; D perhaps matches TRBD2 (6 bases). The CDR3 spans 15 residues. V lost 1 base and J 2 bases, leaving 9 bases between the germline ends. The germline CDR1 and CDR2 sequences are SGHKS and YYEKEE (reference sequence). Here the CDR3 reads CASSLSTRNTGELFF. In nucleotides, the CDR3 is TGTGCCAGCAGCTTGTCGACTAGAAACACCGGGGAGCTGTTTTTT.

The chain has TRBV4-1 and TRBJ2-1; the match to TRBD1 covers 8 bases. The V gene end was trimmed by 1 base and the J gene end by 4 bases; junction bases not matched to a gene: 3. The CDR3 contains 15 residues. Germline CDR1 MGHRA, CDR2 YSYEKL. The chain's CDR3 is CASSQGDRSYNEQFF. DNA of the CDR3: TGCGCCAGCAGCCAAGGGGACAGGTCTTACAATGAGCAGTTCTTC.

This chain joins TRBV2 and TRBJ1-1, with 9 bases that match TRBD1. The V segment lost 5 bases and the J segment 6 bases; nucleotides outside the gene matches: 7. The CDR3 covers 14 residues. CDR1 and CDR2 (germline): SNHLY, FYNNEI. Written as DNA, the CDR3 is TGTGCCAGCAGTCCCACAGGGGGCCGGGCTGAAGCTTTCTTT. Translated: CASSPTGGRAEAFF.

This clone was seen once. The rearrangement links TRBV4-1 to TRBJ2-3; TRBD2 might be the D (5 bases). CDR1 is MGHRA, CDR2 YSYEKL, per germline. V lost 6 bases, J lost 1 base, and 14 bases lay in between. CDR3 length: 15 residues. The CDR3 is CASSPAAMGTDTQYF. The CDR3 nucleotides read TGCGCCAGCAGTCCAGCGGCAATGGGCACAGATACGCAGTATTTT.

The chain is built from TRBV7-9 and TRBJ1-6; unclear D gene. Germline-derived CDR1 and CDR2 are SEHNR and FQNEAQ (reference sequence). The V gene lost 6 bases and the J gene lost 2 bases, with 14 bases spanning the gap. This CDR3 has 16 residues. The CDR3 sequence is CASRRASGTYNSPLHF. For the CDR3, the DNA is TGTGCCAGCAGGCGGGCCTCCGGGACCTATAATTCACCCCTCCACTTT. The full variable domain, rest sourced from reference TRBV7-9 and TRBJ1-6, is DTGVSQNPRHKITKRGQNVTFRCDPISEHNRLYWYRQTLGQGPEFLTYFQNEAQLEKSRLLSDRFSAERPKGSFSTLEIQRTEQGDSAMYLCASRRASGTYNSPLHFGNGTRLTVT.

J is TRBJ2-5 and V is TRBV24-1; D may be TRBD1 (5 bases). V was pared by 4 bases and J by 2 bases, with 10 bases between. The germline V gene encodes CDR1 KGHDR and CDR2 SFDVKD. The CDR3 totals 14 residues. The CDR3 protein is CATSDARAQETQYF. DNA of the CDR3: TGTGCCACCAGTGACGCCAGGGCACAAGAGACCCAGTACTTC.

This clone was recorded once. In DNA form, the CDR3 reads TGTGCCAGCAGCTCTTACACAGATACGCAGTATTTT. Its translation is CASSSYTDTQYF. J is TRBJ2-3 and V is TRBV5-4; the D is unclear. The CDR3 has 12 amino acids. Germline V gives CDR1 SGHNT, CDR2 YYREEE (reference sequence). V lost 3 bases, J lost 2 bases, and 4 bases lay in between.

The V call is TRBV3-1 (or the pseudogene TRBV3-2), the J call TRBJ1-2, with D possibly TRBD1 on 6 matching bases. The germline V and J ends were trimmed by 0 bases and 8 bases, with 13 bases remaining between them. The CDR3 is 14 amino acids. Germline CDR1 and CDR2: LGHDT and YNNKEL (reference sequence). In DNA, the CDR3 is TGTGCCAGCAGCCAAGACTCAGGGGTTGGGGGCTACACCTTC. Translating it yields CASSQDSGVGGYTF.

With regard to this clone: One end of the junction varies from germline; a read error may be responsible. This chain connects TRBV6-2 or TRBV6-3 to TRBJ2-7, with 12 bases that match TRBD2. CDR3 length equals 13 residues. CDR1 and CDR2 from the germline V gene are MNHEY and SVGEGT. The DNA for the CDR3 is TGTGCCAGCAGTGAGGCCCTAGCGGGAGGGCCCTCCTTC. It encodes CASSEALAGGPSF.